This T cell receptor (beta chain) was found in a study of shared clonotypes between healthy human individuals (dated by TCRdb to 2018 to 2020). With regard to the full study: A couple of women and a few men aged 18 to 49 years were included in the cohort. Blood TCR repertoires of about 5 healthy adults were deeply sequenced to estimate repertoire size and the extent of clonotype sharing between individuals. Different laboratories and diverse techniques were used to prepare libraries and sequence TCR repertoires, to increase sequencing depth and limit assay-specific biases. Between about 0.9 and 8.9 billion PBMCs per donor were obtained by leukapheresis. General conclusions and limits of the study: Based on pairwise subsampling, the degree of clonotype sharing among donors was expected to be affected by sequencing depth. Sampling was restricted to blood, and TCR repertoires in tissue are likely to differ from TCR repertoires in blood. Because the study included only a small number of donors, the genetic and exposure-history diversity represented was limited.

The donors were healthy, HIV-negative adults who had no recently reported acute infections or vaccinations. Every donor was a Caucasian adult living in Nashville, Tennessee, USA. For unsorted samples, 96 million or so PBMCs were counted, and genomic DNA was extracted using the QIAamp DNA Blood Mini kit. After blood collection by leukapheresis, PBMCs were isolated using Ficoll-Histopaque density gradient centrifugation and then cryopreserved in the vapor phase of liquid nitrogen. The CDR3 starts with the cysteine, ends with the phenylalanine, and has 13 residues. Of the read, only the CDR3 DNA is kept; its 39 bases are in frame from base 1. V gives up 4 bases and J gives up 5 bases, and the segment between their germline ends measures 12 bases. The germline V gene supplies CDR1 KGHSH and CDR2 LQKENI. Using the deep immunoSEQ assay, multiplex PCR amplified TCR CDR3 regions from genomic DNA. For each cell subset, the extracted genomic DNA was distributed evenly across all wells of several immunoSEQ 96-well plates, and each plate served as one replicate. Each replicate PCR for unsorted PBMC received roughly 0.3 ug genomic DNA, equal to around 30,000 T cell genomes. Unsorted PBMC genomic DNA was sequenced across ten immunoSEQ deep assay plates. Purified libraries were measured with a Qubit 3.0 fluorometer, size-checked on a Bioanalyzer 2100, and measured again with the KAPA Library Quantification kit. Each immunoSEQ 96-well plate was sequenced on its own single-read 150-cycle Illumina NextSeq 550 flow cell. Concerning the study's data processing: Because only junctional sequences without quality scores were contained in the immunoSEQ output, filtering matching that applied to full-length reads could not be performed. To assign V/J genes and CDR3, sequences were annotated against IMGT germline references using PyIR, a Python wrapper for IgBLAST v1.9. Reads were removed for weak V/J assignments (E-value above 1e-6), missing CDR3, stop codons, out-of-frame junctions, or ambiguous translated residues. V3J clonotypes were defined as sequences sharing an identical inferred V gene, J gene, and CDR3 amino acid sequence. The percentage overlap between two repertoires was calculated by dividing the number of shared unique clonotypes by the size of the smaller repertoire. Richness of each repertoire was evaluated using RTK rarefaction, the Chao1 estimator, and Recon v2.1 estimates of unobserved clonotypes. The clones in this table, taken by TCRdb from immuneACCESS, are in-frame only. Not every clone is retained; where verified, under half of the shortfall comes from an unresolved V gene, and the cause of the rest is unknown. That table is the source of V, J and clone size, and D and trimming were worked out from the DNA. In this sample the table shows about 460,000 clones, approximately 80% of which occur a single time. The ten largest make up 9.5% to 15% of the sample.

To note about this clone: Its antigen remains unidentified. Base qualities are not recorded, but no much larger clone differs from it by a single base.

The specimen was PBMCs. The TCR comes from a middle-aged woman in good health. Some clones in this sample may be carry-over from other donors' samples. The chain is assembled from TRBV18 and TRBJ2-7; the best D guess is TRBD1, with 5 bases matching. The nucleotide sequence is TGTGCCAGCTCACAGGGGATGATTAACGAGCAGTACTTC. Its protein product is CASSQGMINEQYF.